A single sample is the source of the 11 T cell receptor beta chains below, sequenced in a study of T cells expressing NK-cell markers (dated by TCRdb to 2020 to 2022). Library prep was done by 5' RACE. TCRdb lists the instrument as Illumina HiSeq 2000. Through TCRdb reprocessing, the reads give one entry per CDR3 protein sequence; DNA is omitted. This sample's table lists about 260,000 distinct CDR3 sequences. The ten largest clones capture 0.39% of the sample. Sequenced input: blood T cells: a sorted CD56 or NKG2C T cell subset, CD4+ or CD8+ T cells, or bulk PBMC T cells (not recorded which). The origin of the receptors is a man aged 18-30 years in good health. Donor details come from another sample of the same person, matched by shared clones.

The V gene is TRBV7-2, the J gene TRBJ2-3; lacking DNA, the TRBD2 call made by TCRdb goes unchecked. Germline lookup yields CDR1 SGHTA and CDR2 FQGNSA. This CDR3 has 15 residues. CDR3 sequence reads: CASSFSGTRGDTQYF.

The J gene is TRBJ2-1, the V gene TRBV18; the D call of TRBD2 rests on TCRdb alone, since no DNA is present to check it. There are 15 residues in the CDR3. Germline values: CDR1 KGHSH, CDR2 LQKENI. This chain's CDR3 is CASSPNHGTDNEQFF.

The J gene is TRBJ1-2, the V gene TRBV12-3 or TRBV12-4. The CDR3 is 14 residues long. The CDR3 sequence is CASSRGGTPNGYTF.

The chain uses TRBV20-1 and TRBJ2-1; as DNA is missing, the TRBD1 call by TCRdb cannot be tested. The CDR3 loop spans 13 amino acids. Per the germline V gene, CDR1 is DFQATT and CDR2 is SNEGSKA (reference sequence). The CDR3: CSARGGSGNEQFF.

This rearrangement joins TRBV28 to TRBJ2-7; there is no DNA to check the TCRdb D call of TRBD1. The CDR3 is 12 amino acids. Looked up from germline, CDR1 is MDHEN and CDR2 is SYDVKM. This chain's CDR3 is CASRTLQGEQYF.

The V call is TRBV29-1, the J call TRBJ2-3. The CDR3 is 13 amino acids. Germline V gives CDR1 SQVTM, CDR2 ANQGSEA. CDR3 loop: CSVEVTATDTQYF.

The chain uses TRBV12-3 or TRBV12-4 and TRBJ2-1; TCRdb lists TRBD2, though no DNA is available to test this call. The CDR3 covers 18 residues. This CDR3 reads CASRRGSGSHSSYNEQFF.

This rearrangement joins TRBV25-1 to TRBJ2-5; the D call of TRBD1 rests on TCRdb alone, since no DNA is present to check it. Germline V CDR1 and CDR2: MGHDK, SYGVNS. CDR3 length equals 13 residues. CDR3 in amino acids: CASSDSGQETQYF.

The chain links TRBV30 to TRBJ2-7; the D gene TCRdb calls, TRBD1, cannot be checked with no DNA. CDR1 is GTSNPN, CDR2 SVGIG, per germline (reference sequence). The CDR3 loop spans 13 amino acids. The CDR3 loop is CAWATGASYEQYF.

The rearrangement links TRBV4-2 to TRBJ2-5; the TCRdb call, TRBD1, lacks DNA for checking. The CDR3 totals 15 residues. The germline CDR1 and CDR2 sequences are LGHNA and YNFKEQ. The CDR3: CASSQERTVQETQYF.

The V call is TRBV5-1, the J call TRBJ2-3; the D call of TRBD2 rests on TCRdb alone, since no DNA is present to check it. CDR1 is SGHRS and CDR2 is YFSETQ in the germline V gene. The CDR3 runs to 12 residues. This CDR3 is CASSWGEDTQYF.